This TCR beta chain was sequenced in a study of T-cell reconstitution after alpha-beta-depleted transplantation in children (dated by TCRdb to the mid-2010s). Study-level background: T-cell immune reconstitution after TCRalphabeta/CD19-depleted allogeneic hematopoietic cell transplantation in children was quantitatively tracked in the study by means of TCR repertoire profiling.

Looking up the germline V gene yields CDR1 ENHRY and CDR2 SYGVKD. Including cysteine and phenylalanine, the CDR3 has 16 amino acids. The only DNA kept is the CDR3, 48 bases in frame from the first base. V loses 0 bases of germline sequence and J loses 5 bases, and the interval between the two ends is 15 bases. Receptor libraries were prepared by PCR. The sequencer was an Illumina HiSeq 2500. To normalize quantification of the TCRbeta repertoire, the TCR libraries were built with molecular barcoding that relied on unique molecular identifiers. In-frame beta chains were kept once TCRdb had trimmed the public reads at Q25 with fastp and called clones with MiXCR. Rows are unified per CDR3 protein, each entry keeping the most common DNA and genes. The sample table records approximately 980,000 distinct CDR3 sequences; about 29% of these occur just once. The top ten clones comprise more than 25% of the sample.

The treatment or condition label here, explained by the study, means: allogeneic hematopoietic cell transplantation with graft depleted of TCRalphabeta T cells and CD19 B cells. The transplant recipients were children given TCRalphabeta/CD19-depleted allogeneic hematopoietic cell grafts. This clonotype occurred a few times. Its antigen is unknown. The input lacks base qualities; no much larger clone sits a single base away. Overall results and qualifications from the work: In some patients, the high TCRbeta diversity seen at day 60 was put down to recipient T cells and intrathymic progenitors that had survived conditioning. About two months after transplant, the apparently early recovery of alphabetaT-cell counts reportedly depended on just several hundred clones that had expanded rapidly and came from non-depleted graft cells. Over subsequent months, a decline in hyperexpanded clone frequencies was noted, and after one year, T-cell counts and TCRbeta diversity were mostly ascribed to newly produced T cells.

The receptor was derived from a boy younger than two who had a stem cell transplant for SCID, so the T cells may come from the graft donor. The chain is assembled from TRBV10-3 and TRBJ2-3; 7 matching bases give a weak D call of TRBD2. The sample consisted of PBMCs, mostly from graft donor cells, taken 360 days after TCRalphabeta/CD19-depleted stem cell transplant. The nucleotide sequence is TGTGCCATCAGTGAGTCGACTCGGGGGGCCGAAGATACGCAGTATTTT. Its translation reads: CAISESTRGAEDTQYF.